The 11 T cell receptor beta chains below come from one sample, sequenced in a study of blood T cell repertoires in COVID-19. Generated by immunoSEQ multiplex PCR, the TCRdb table keeps only in-frame clones and is missing some. This sample has over 55,000 clones, with 82% found just once. Sequencing was performed on peripheral blood. The receptor set was obtained from a woman aged 80 or older with acute or convalescent COVID-19.

The chain links TRBV6-5 to TRBJ2-1; D is unclear. Deletions cut 3 bases from V and 8 bases from J, with 11 bases between. Germline lookup yields CDR1 MNHEY and CDR2 SVGAGI. The CDR3 has 13 amino acids. DNA of the CDR3: TGTGCCAGCAGTTATTCGACTTCCTATGAGCAGTTCTTC. Translating it yields CASSYSTSYEQFF.

The chain carries TRBV6-5 and TRBJ2-7; TRBD1 aligns across 11 bases. CDR1 and CDR2 (germline): MNHEY, SVGAGI. This CDR3 spans 14 amino acids. Trimming took 7 bases from V and 6 from J; bases not matched to a gene: 8. CDR3 sequence: CASKWTGGDLEQYF. As DNA, the CDR3 is TGTGCCAGCAAATGGACAGGGGGCGACCTCGAGCAGTACTTC.

The chain's CDR3 is CSASSGLAGSDEQFF. CDR3 in DNA: TGCAGTGCTAGTTCGGGACTAGCGGGAAGCGATGAGCAGTTCTTC. This chain links TRBV20-1 with TRBJ2-1; TRBD2 matches at 13 bases. The V segment lost 3 bases and the J segment 8 bases; nucleotides outside the gene matches: 7. Germline CDR1 and CDR2: DFQATT and SNEGSKA (reference sequence). CDR3 size: 15 residues.

This clone was observed a handful of times. The chain has TRBV10-1 and TRBJ2-2, with 8 bases identical to TRBD2. Germline assignment: CDR1 WNHNN and CDR2 SYGVQD (reference sequence). This CDR3 is 14 amino acids long. V dropped 8 bases and J dropped 5; count of bases not matched to a gene: 7. The CDR3 DNA sequence: TGCGCCAGCGCGGGACTAGGTCGAACCGGGGAGCTGTTTTTT. Translated: CASAGLGRTGELFF.

The chain has TRBV6-5 and TRBJ2-3; 14 bases match TRBD2. This CDR3 has 16 amino acids. After removal of 4 bases from V and 6 bases from J, the junction contained 6 bases not matched to a gene. Germline V gives CDR1 MNHEY, CDR2 SVGAGI. The CDR3 coding sequence is TGTGCCAGCAGTTCCCGGACTAGCGGGAGGACGGATACGCAGTATTTT. Its translation is CASSSRTSGRTDTQYF.

The chain links TRBV18 to TRBJ2-7; a weak D match, TRBD2 (6 bases). Germline CDR1 KGHSH, CDR2 LQKENI. The V end lost 3 bases, the J end lost 6 bases, and 24 bases lay between the germline ends. CDR3 size: 17 residues. CDR3 in DNA: TGTGCCAGCTCACCCTTGGCTAGCTCTAGGGTGGGGGGCGAGCAGTACTTC. Amino acids: CASSPLASSRVGGEQYF. Drawing the rest from reference TRBV18 and TRBJ2-7, the complete variable domain is NAGVMQNPRHLVRRRGQEARLRCSPMKGHSHVYWYRQLPEEGLKFMVYLQKENIIDESGMPKERFSAEFPKEGPSILRIQQVVRGDSAAYFCASSPLASSRVGGEQYFGPGTRLTVT.

This clone was detected once. The chain couples TRBV10-1 to TRBJ2-7, with 7 bases aligning to TRBD2. V lost 0 bases, J lost 1 base, and 6 bases stayed unmatched. CDR3 length equals 16 residues. CDR1 is WNHNN, CDR2 SYGVQD, per germline (reference sequence). CDR3 in amino acids: CASSESAGRISYEQYF. Here the CDR3 DNA reads TGCGCCAGCAGTGAGTCGGCCGGGAGGATATCCTACGAGCAGTACTTC.

The chain recombines TRBV18 with TRBJ2-7; the match to TRBD2 covers 13 bases. The ends lost 3 bases at V and 0 bases at J; junction bases unmatched: 14. Germline CDR1 reads KGHSH; CDR2 reads LQKENI. The CDR3 covers 20 residues. The CDR3 loop reads CASSPTGPGLAGDSSYEQYF. The CDR3 nucleotides are TGTGCCAGCTCACCCACCGGCCCCGGACTAGCGGGAGATAGCTCCTACGAGCAGTACTTC.

The chain couples TRBV25-1 to TRBJ2-1, with 10 bases fitting TRBD1. Germline V gives CDR1 MGHDK, CDR2 SYGVNS. After removal of 8 bases from V and 6 bases from J, the junction contained 10 bases not matched to a gene. The length of the CDR3 is 15 residues. The DNA for the CDR3 is TGTGCCAGCGCTCAACAGGGACAGGGGCTCAATGAGCAGTTCTTC. This codes for CASAQQGQGLNEQFF.

The chain carries TRBV11-2 and TRBJ2-2; 8 nucleotides match TRBD2. The CDR3 totals 16 residues. The germline V gene encodes CDR1 SGHAT and CDR2 FQNNGV. The J segment lost 6 bases and the V segment lost 1 base, leaving 7 bases of the junction unmatched. The CDR3 DNA is TGTGCCAGCAGCTTAGCCGGGACTAGAGTTTCCGGGGAGCTGTTTTTT. Translation: CASSLAGTRVSGELFF.

This clone was seen a single time. The chain joins TRBV5-1 to TRBJ1-2; 7 bases line up with TRBD1. The CDR3 is made up of 16 amino acids. V dropped 4 bases and J dropped 3; count of bases not matched to a gene: 12. The germline V gene has CDR1 SGHRS and CDR2 YFSETQ. CDR3 bases: TGCGCCAGCAGCGCGAACACAGGGGCTAGCTACTATGGCTACACCTTC. Translated: CASSANTGASYYGYTF. Full variable domain (remainder filled in from reference TRBV5-1 and TRBJ1-2): KAGVTQTPRYLIKTRGQQVTLSCSPISGHRSVSWYQQTPGQGLQFLFEYFSETQRNKGNFPGRFSGRQFSNSRSEMNVSTLELGDSALYLCASSANTGASYYGYTFGSGTRLTVV.